This T cell receptor beta chain stems from a study of cytomegalovirus exposure and HLA in healthy donors. Study background: The same platform used for the approximately 670 first-cohort repertoires was also used for the 120 or so validation repertoires, as a later analysis reported.

Concerning this clone: Its specificity is unknown.

The repertoire was sequenced with immunoSEQ multiplex PCR; TCRdb's copy has only in-frame clones and lacks some. The table has 250,000 to 400,000 clones, around 90% seen once. The study, taken as a whole, reports: Most TCR sequences were uncommon, yet certain public TCRs appeared in many donors.

The V gene's germline CDR1 is LNHDA and CDR2 SQIVND (reference sequence). V was clipped by 6 bases and J by 2 bases, with 17 bases between them. The CDR3 consists of 17 residues. The gene calls are TRBV19 and TRBJ2-6; a possible D gene is TRBD1 (6 bases). The specimen was PBMCs. This receptor was identified in a woman aged 30 to 39 in good health and CMV-seropositive. CDR3 DNA sequence: TGTGCCAGTAGGGGGGCCCTAGGGGACACTGGGGCCAACGTCCTGACTTTC. Its protein product is CASRGALGDTGANVLTF. Filled out from reference TRBV19 and TRBJ2-6, the complete variable domain reads DGGITQSPKYLFRKEGQNVTLSCEQNLNHDAMYWYRQDPGQGLRLIYYSQIVNDFQKGDIAEGYSVSREKKESFPLTVTSAQKNPTAFYLCASRGALGDTGANVLTFGAGSRLTVL.